This T cell receptor beta chain derives from a study of blood T cell repertoires in COVID-19. Authors' methods: Amplifying reference gene primers gave estimates of nucleated cell counts. Method: immunoSEQ multiplex PCR; TCRdb's copy keeps in-frame clones and lacks some. V and J calls plus clone size are reproduced from that table; the DNA served to infer D and trimming. Among hundreds of thousands of clones listed, roughly nine tenths were seen once. Participant age was roughly 18 to 95 years, and participants resided in approximately 25 US areas. Participants were placed into cohorts based on the clinical history they reported. Cohort 3 donors counted as recovered after two negative PCRs, clearance, or resolved symptoms. Germline V gives CDR1 MNHEY, CDR2 SVGEGT. The CDR3 is made up of 18 amino acids. Germline trimming cut 4 bases from V and 2 bases from J; bases unmatched to any gene: 9.

This sequence was found in a man between 60 and 75 years old who had recovered from COVID-19. The V and J genes are TRBV6-2 or TRBV6-3 and TRBJ2-4; TRBD1 agrees at 12 bases. Sequencing used PBMCs or T cells enriched from blood (not recorded which). CDR3: CASSSYGDRGRTKNIQYF. The CDR3 DNA reads TGTGCCAGCAGTTCCTACGGGGACAGGGGGCGTACCAAAAACATTCAGTACTTC.